This T cell receptor beta chain came from a study of blood T cell repertoires in COVID-19. The overall study: The samples span acute and convalescent COVID-19 from the United States, Italy and Spain.

The assay was immunoSEQ multiplex PCR, and TCRdb's table has in-frame clones only and misses some. The table shows under 200,000 clones, with almost 85% occurring only once. Sequences were obtained from peripheral blood. This clonotype originated in a man between 18 and 35 years old with active or convalescent COVID-19.

The CDR3 sequence is CASALSLTHPEAFF. CDR3 nucleotides: TGTGCTAGTGCCCTTTCCCTAACTCATCCTGAAGCTTTCTTT. The rearrangement uses TRBV12-5 and TRBJ1-1, with D uncertain. V was clipped by 7 bases and J by 6 bases, with 18 bases between them. Looked up from germline, CDR1 is LGHNT and CDR2 is FRNRAP. There are 14 residues in the CDR3.